This T cell receptor beta chain is drawn from a study of Graves' ophthalmopathy and Graves' hyperthyroidism. Study-wide background: Ophthalmopathy not arising within 18 months of follow-up defined hyperthyroidism as stable.

CDR3 regions of TCR beta were amplified from RNA transcripts. RT-PCR with HTBI primers came first, then second-round multiplex PCR. MiXCR, applied by TCRdb to the multiplex PCR reads, yields one record per CDR3 protein. Of 900,000 to 1,200,000 distinct CDR3 sequences listed, about 38% are singletons. The ends lost 1 base at V and 0 bases at J; junction bases unmatched: 9. Per germline, CDR1 SGHTA and CDR2 FQGTGA. The CDR3 sequence is 19 residues long. Overall study findings and caveats: Most thyroid-expanded clonotypes exceeding 0.001 frequency were also found in blood.

This clonotype turned up a few times. The antigen is unknown. Enrolled hyperthyroidism patients had a new diagnosis, a duration under 2 months, and an age of 18 to 65. The V and J genes are TRBV7-3 and TRBJ2-2; 9 positions match TRBD2. The TCR sequence derives from an adult man with Graves' hyperthyroidism. The sample taken for sequencing was peripheral blood or thyroid tissue (not recorded which). DNA of the CDR3: TGTGCCAGCAGCTTAAACCCTGCGGTAGCGGGAGCGAACACCGGGGAGCTGTTTTTT. Translation: CASSLNPAVAGANTGELFF.